These 28 T cell receptor beta chains were all obtained from the same sample, sequenced in a study of T cells expressing NK-cell markers. TCRdb reprocessed the 5' RACE reads and keeps a single row for each CDR3 protein, giving no DNA. This sample's clone table lists about 380,000 distinct CDR3 sequences. Source material: blood T cells: a sorted CD56 or NKG2C T cell subset, CD4+ or CD8+ T cells, or bulk PBMC T cells (not recorded which). The receptors stem from a man aged 18 to 69 in good health.

The gene calls are TRBV7-8 and TRBJ1-3; TCRdb's D gene call, TRBD1, goes unchecked for lack of DNA. Germline V gives CDR1 SGHVS, CDR2 FQNEAQ. CDR3 size: 12 residues. CDR3 sequence reads: CASSFGHDTIYF.

The J gene is TRBJ2-1, the V gene TRBV20-1; the D gene TCRdb calls, TRBD2, cannot be checked with no DNA. This CDR3 has 15 amino acids. Germline CDR1 and CDR2: DFQATT and SNEGSKA (reference sequence). CDR3 sequence reads: CSARTSVSSYNEQFF.

This rearrangement joins TRBV7-9 to TRBJ2-1; no DNA is available, so the TRBD1 call from TCRdb remains unchecked. There are 15 residues in the CDR3. The germline CDR1 and CDR2 sequences are SEHNR and FQNEAQ (reference sequence). The CDR3 reads CASSFSGGHYNEQFF.

The V call is TRBV2, the J call TRBJ1-3; TCRdb picks TRBD1, but there is no DNA to check that call. Germline V gives CDR1 SNHLY, CDR2 FYNNEI. There are 15 residues in the CDR3. The CDR3 sequence: CASSPPGGSGNTIYF.

The chain has TRBV12-3 or TRBV12-4 and TRBJ1-3. CDR3 length equals 12 residues. The CDR3 loop is CANSLIGNTIYF.

The genes are TRBV20-1 and TRBJ2-6. The CDR3 extends over 14 amino acids. Germline V lookup: CDR1 DFQATT, CDR2 SNEGSKA (reference sequence). The chain's CDR3 is CSARGFSGANVLTF.

This chain joins TRBV18 and TRBJ1-5. This CDR3 comprises 15 residues. Germline-derived CDR1 and CDR2 are KGHSH and LQKENI. This CDR3 is CASSPTSNVNQPQHF.

The chain has TRBV12-5 and TRBJ2-7; TCRdb selects TRBD1, and the lack of DNA leaves this call unchecked. The CDR3 is 13 amino acids. Germline-derived CDR1 and CDR2 are LGHNT and FRNRAP. The CDR3 loop is CASGHLDSYEQYF.

The V and J genes are TRBV9 and TRBJ2-3; TCRdb reports TRBD2, a call that lacks DNA to check it against. Germline values: CDR1 SGDLS, CDR2 YYNGEE. CDR3 length equals 14 residues. CDR3 amino acids: CASSGRDLADTQYF.

The chain recombines TRBV6-1 with TRBJ1-2; without DNA, the TCRdb call of TRBD1 cannot be checked. The germline V gene encodes CDR1 MNHNS and CDR2 SASEGT. This CDR3 contains 14 residues. CDR3 sequence: CASSEAMTVGVYTF.

The chain links TRBV27 to TRBJ2-7; the D call of TRBD1 rests on TCRdb alone, since no DNA is present to check it. Looked up from germline, CDR1 is MNHEY and CDR2 is SMNVEV (reference sequence). This CDR3 contains 12 residues. The CDR3 here is CASSFRQGAIYF.

The chain is built from TRBV5-1 and TRBJ1-6; the D call from TCRdb, TRBD1, cannot be confirmed without DNA. CDR1 is SGHRS and CDR2 is YFSETQ in the germline V gene. This CDR3 contains 13 residues. CDR3 amino acids: CASSRQGGSPLHF.

The chain uses TRBV15 and TRBJ2-1; the TCRdb D gene call, TRBD2, has no DNA to confirm it. CDR3 size: 16 residues. Germline V CDR1 and CDR2: LNHNV, YYDKDF (reference sequence). Here the CDR3 reads CATSPRAGGPYNEQFF.

V and J are TRBV12-3 or TRBV12-4 and TRBJ1-5; TCRdb reports TRBD1, a call that lacks DNA to check it against. CDR3 length: 15 residues. CDR3 residues: CASSPGGQGFQPQHF.

The chain links TRBV28 to TRBJ2-7. The CDR3 extends over 15 amino acids. From germline, CDR1 is MDHEN and CDR2 SYDVKM. CDR3 region: CASSSYTGRAYEQYF. Full variable domain (missing parts from reference TRBV28 and TRBJ2-7): DVKVTQSSRYLVKRTGEKVFLECVQDMDHENMFWYRQDPGLGLRLIYFSYDVKMKEKGDIPEGYSVSREKKERFSLILESASTNQTSMYLCASSSYTGRAYEQYFGPGTRLTVT.

The chain employs TRBV2 and TRBJ1-5. Germline V gene lookup returns CDR1 SNHLY and CDR2 FYNNEI. This CDR3 is 15 amino acids long. CDR3: CASSDEGQLNQPQHF.

The gene calls are TRBV2 and TRBJ1-5; TCRdb returns TRBD1, unconfirmable since there is no DNA. This CDR3 spans 13 amino acids. Per the germline V gene, CDR1 is SNHLY and CDR2 is FYNNEI. The CDR3 region is CASTAAGRQPQHF.

The V and J genes are TRBV4-2 and TRBJ2-1; TCRdb outputs TRBD2, but without DNA this stays unchecked. Germline V gene lookup returns CDR1 LGHNA and CDR2 YNFKEQ. The CDR3 has 16 amino acids. CDR3 amino acids: CASSQDGTSNYNEQFF.

V usage is TRBV11-3 and J usage is TRBJ2-2; TCRdb proposes TRBD1, but this gene call is untestable without DNA. The CDR3 is 14 residues long. Germline-derived CDR1 and CDR2 are SGHNT and YENEEA. The CDR3 sequence: CASSPGMGTGELFF. Using reference TRBV11-3 and TRBJ2-2 for the parts outside the CDR3, the full variable domain is EAGVVQSPRYKIIEKKQPVAFWCNPISGHNTLYWYLQNLGQGPELLIRYENEEAVDDSQLPKDRFSAERLKGVDSTLKIQPAELGDSAVYLCASSPGMGTGELFFGEGSRLTVL.

The chain is built from TRBV5-6 and TRBJ2-7; TCRdb indicates TRBD1, and absent DNA this call remains unverified. The CDR3 runs to 17 residues. Germline lookup yields CDR1 SGHDT and CDR2 YYEEEE. CDR3 sequence: CASSLIGSGLRIDEQYF.

This rearrangement joins TRBV20-1 to TRBJ2-4; TCRdb picks TRBD1, but there is no DNA to check that call. The CDR3 has 17 residues. Germline-derived CDR1 and CDR2 are DFQATT and SNEGSKA (reference sequence). CDR3 protein: CSARDAEGGFTKNIQYF.

The chain uses TRBV30 and TRBJ1-6; TCRdb picks TRBD1, but there is no DNA to check that call. The CDR3 contains 13 residues. Germline V gene data show CDR1 as GTSNPN and CDR2 as SVGIG (reference sequence). CDR3 sequence: CAWRGAGYSPLHF.

This sequence joins TRBV7-8 and TRBJ2-2. The CDR3 consists of 15 residues. The germline CDR1 and CDR2 sequences are SGHVS and FQNEAQ. The CDR3 loop reads CASSLVRLATGELFF.

This chain links TRBV3-1 with TRBJ2-1; the TRBD2 assignment by TCRdb is unverifiable without DNA. The CDR3 spans 15 residues. Germline CDR1 and CDR2: LGHDT and YNNKEL (reference sequence). The CDR3 loop reads CASSQGLAGGQKQFF.

The rearrangement uses TRBV20-1 and TRBJ2-7; TCRdb gives TRBD1 as the D gene, but with no DNA this cannot be confirmed. CDR3 length equals 16 residues. Germline values: CDR1 DFQATT, CDR2 SNEGSKA (reference sequence). The CDR3 reads CSATGTGGRWRVEQYF.

The CDR3: CASSRITGRGTEAFF. The chain uses TRBV18 and TRBJ1-1; TCRdb outputs TRBD1, but without DNA this stays unchecked. CDR1 KGHSH and CDR2 LQKENI come from the germline V gene. This CDR3 has 15 residues.

This chain joins TRBV28 and TRBJ2-3; without DNA, the TCRdb call of TRBD1 cannot be checked. The CDR3 spans 13 residues. Germline CDR1 and CDR2: MDHEN and SYDVKM. This CDR3 reads CASAQGGSDTQYF.

The rearrangement links TRBV7-2 to TRBJ2-3; the TCRdb call, TRBD2, lacks DNA for checking. CDR1 is SGHTA, CDR2 FQGNSA, per germline. The CDR3 totals 19 residues. CDR3 in amino acids: CASSLAGGAGTSSTDTQYF.